The clone carrying this T cell receptor beta chain was counted only a few times. The antigen is not known. This sample is drawn from a study of glioma-infiltrating T cells. Study-wide results and caveats: Above-expected tissue-blood divergence occurred in all gliomas, most in low-grade ones.

The V end lost 4 bases, the J end lost 0 bases, and 11 bases lay between the germline ends. CDR1 and CDR2 (germline): SGHRS, YFSETQ. CDR3 length: 14 residues. Using RNA template, CDR3s of TCR alpha and beta were amplified with iRepertoire arm-PCR. TCRdb reprocessed the multiplex PCR reads with MiXCR, giving one entry per CDR3 protein. The sample records about 110,000 distinct CDR3 sequences, less than 30% being singletons. The material sequenced was glioma tissue, nonneoplastic brain tissue, or PBMCs (not recorded which). The sequence came from a human donor with low-grade glioma or glioblastoma, undergoing nonglioma brain surgery, or in good health (not recorded which). The chain combines TRBV5-1 with TRBJ2-7; the D is unclear. The DNA for the CDR3 is TGCGCCAGCAGCAGGACGGCCGGCTCCTACGAGCAGTACTTC. Amino acids: CASSRTAGSYEQYF.